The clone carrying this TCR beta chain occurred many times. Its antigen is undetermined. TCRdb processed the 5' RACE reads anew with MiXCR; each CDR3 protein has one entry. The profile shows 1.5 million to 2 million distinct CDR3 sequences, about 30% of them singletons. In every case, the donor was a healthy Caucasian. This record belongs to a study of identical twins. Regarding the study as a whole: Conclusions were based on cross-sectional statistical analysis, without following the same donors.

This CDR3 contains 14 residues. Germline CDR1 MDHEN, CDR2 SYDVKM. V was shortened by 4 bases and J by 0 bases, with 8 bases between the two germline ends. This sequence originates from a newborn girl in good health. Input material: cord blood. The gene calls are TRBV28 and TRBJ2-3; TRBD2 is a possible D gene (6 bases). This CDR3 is CASSWGDSTDTQYF. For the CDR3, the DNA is TGTGCCAGCAGTTGGGGGGACAGCACAGATACGCAGTATTTT.